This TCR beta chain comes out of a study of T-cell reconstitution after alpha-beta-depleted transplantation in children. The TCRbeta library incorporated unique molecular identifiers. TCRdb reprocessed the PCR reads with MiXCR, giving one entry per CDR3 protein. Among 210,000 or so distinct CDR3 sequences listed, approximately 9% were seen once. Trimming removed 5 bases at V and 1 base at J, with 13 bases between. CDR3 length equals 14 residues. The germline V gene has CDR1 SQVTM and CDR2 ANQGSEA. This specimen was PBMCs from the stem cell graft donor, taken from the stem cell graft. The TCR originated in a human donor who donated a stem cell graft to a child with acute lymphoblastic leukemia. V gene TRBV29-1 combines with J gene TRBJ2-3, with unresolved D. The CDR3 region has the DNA TGCAGCGTTAATCAGGCATGGGGCACAGATACGCAGTATTTT. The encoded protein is CSVNQAWGTDTQYF.